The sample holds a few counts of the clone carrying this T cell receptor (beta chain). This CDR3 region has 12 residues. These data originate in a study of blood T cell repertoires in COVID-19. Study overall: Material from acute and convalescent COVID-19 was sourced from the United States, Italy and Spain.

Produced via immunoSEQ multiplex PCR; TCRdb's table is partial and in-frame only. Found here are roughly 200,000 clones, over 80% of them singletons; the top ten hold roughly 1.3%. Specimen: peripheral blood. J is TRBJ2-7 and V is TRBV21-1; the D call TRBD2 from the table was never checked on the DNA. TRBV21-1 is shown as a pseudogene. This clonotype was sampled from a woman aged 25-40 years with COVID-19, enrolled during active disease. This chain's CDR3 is CASSKPAYEQYF. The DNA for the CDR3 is TGTGCCAGCAGCAAACCCGCCTACGAGCAGTACTTC.